These T cell receptor beta chains were read from a single sample in a study of T cells in Graves' hyperthyroidism and ophthalmopathy. One entry per CDR3 protein results from TCRdb running MiXCR on the multiplex PCR reads. The sample shows 490,000 or so distinct CDR3 sequences, 46% of them seen only once. Sequenced: peripheral blood or thyroid tissue (not recorded which). Receptors originate from an adult woman with Graves' disease, either hyperthyroidism or ophthalmopathy (not recorded which). Both conserved end residues are part of each CDR3. D genes are given only for firm matches. Some rows have no size entry. The others give once, few or many, or a class for an expanded clone.

>NA|NA|TRBJ1-2|TRBV29-1
CSVEGGLMLNYGYTF
TGCAGCGTTGAAGGGGGGCTTATGCTTAACTATGGCTACACCTTC
>NA|NA|TRBJ1-1|TRBV5-5
CASSLAGAENTEAFF
TGTGCCAGCAGCTTGGCGGGGGCAGAGAACACTGAAGCTTTCTTT
>many|TRBD1|TRBJ1-1|TRBV10-3
CAISESRQGSEAFF
TGTGCCATCAGTGAGTCCCGACAGGGGTCTGAAGCTTTCTTT
>NA|TRBD2|TRBJ2-6|TRBV9
CASSVDGGGTSGANVLTF
TGTGCCAGCAGCGTAGACGGCGGGGGGACCTCTGGGGCCAACGTCCTGACTTTC
>NA|NA|TRBJ2-7|TRBV19
CASSENNLPGKNF
TGTGCCAGTAGTGAGAATAACTTGCCGGGAAAGAACTTC
>many|NA|TRBJ1-6|TRBV4-1
CASSQDQGGRSPLHF
TGCGCCAGCAGCCAAGATCAGGGAGGGAGATCACCCCTCCACTTT
>NA|NA|TRBJ2-7|TRBV29-1
CSVANRGPYEQYF
TGCAGCGTTGCTAACCGGGGTCCCTACGAGCAGTACTTC
>few|NA|TRBJ1-5|TRBV2
CAIGEGTGYQPQHF
TGTGCCATCGGAGAGGGCACGGGCTACCAGCCCCAGCATTTT
>NA|NA|TRBJ1-2|TRBV7-2
CASSPAKGPGYGYTF
TGTGCCAGCAGCCCTGCAAAAGGGCCGGGCTATGGCTACACCTTC
>NA|TRBD2|TRBJ2-5|TRBV7-2
CASSFQAGGYQETQYF
TGTGCCAGCAGCTTTCAAGCGGGGGGATACCAAGAGACCCAGTACTTC
>NA|NA|TRBJ2-5|TRBV7-2
CASSLGTTEETQYF
TGTGCCAGCAGCTTGGGGACAACCGAAGAGACCCAGTACTTC
>many|TRBD1|TRBJ1-2|TRBV11-2
CASSLERATGRYTF
TGTGCCAGCAGCTTAGAGAGGGCGACAGGGCGGTACACCTTC
>NA|TRBD1|TRBJ1-2|TRBV5-6
CASSYVENRGRIYGYTF
TGTGCCAGCAGCTACGTAGAAAACAGGGGGCGAATCTATGGCTACACCTTC
>NA|NA|TRBJ1-3|TRBV5-1
CASSLRGENTGNTIYF
TGCGCCAGCAGCTTGCGGGGAGAGAACACTGGAAACACCATATATTTT
>NA|TRBD1|TRBJ1-2|TRBV29-1
CSVEGDRDSYGYTF
TGCAGCGTTGAAGGCGACAGGGACAGCTATGGCTACACCTTC
>NA|TRBD1|TRBJ2-5|TRBV7-2
CASSHRTGETQYF
TGTGCCAGCAGCCACCGGACAGGGGAAACCCAGTACTTC
>many|NA|TRBJ1-5|TRBV5-4
CASSLWGQPQHF
TGTGCCAGCAGCTTGTGGGGTCAGCCCCAGCATTTT
>many|TRBD2|TRBJ2-7|TRBV20-1
CSALTGTSNVEQYF
TGCAGTGCGCTTACCGGGACTAGCAACGTCGAGCAGTACTTC
>once|NA|TRBJ1-6|TRBV10-2
CASSSSSASPLHF
TGCGCCAGCAGTTCTTCATCGGCTTCACCCCTCCACTTT
>few|TRBD1|TRBJ1-2|TRBV7-8
CASSHRQGALDGYTF
TGTGCCAGCAGCCACCGACAGGGGGCTCTAGATGGCTACACCTTC